This TCR beta chain was captured in a study of CD8+ T cells in alopecia areata. In each case, RNA was isolated and then reverse transcribed into cDNA as the sequencing template. Produced via immunoSEQ multiplex PCR; TCRdb's table is partial and in-frame only. This sample yields hundreds of thousands of clones, of which approximately 52% are seen a single time; approximately 0.5% belongs to the top ten. Obtained from alopecia areata patients were lesional scalp punch biopsies along with peripheral blood. PBMC-derived CD4+ and CD8+ T cells were sorted. The CDR3 length is 13 residues. Trimming shortened V by 7 bases and J by 0 bases, and 12 bases separated the two germline ends. Germline CDR1 is SQVTM and CDR2 is ANQGSEA.

The chain combines TRBV29-1 with TRBJ1-1, with a possible D match to TRBD1 (5 bases). This TCR derives from a human donor with alopecia areata. Sequencing was performed on CD4+ T cells sorted from blood, taken at week 0. CDR3 protein: CSGARVLNTEAFF. The CDR3 coding sequence is TGCAGCGGCGCCAGGGTATTGAACACTGAAGCTTTCTTT.